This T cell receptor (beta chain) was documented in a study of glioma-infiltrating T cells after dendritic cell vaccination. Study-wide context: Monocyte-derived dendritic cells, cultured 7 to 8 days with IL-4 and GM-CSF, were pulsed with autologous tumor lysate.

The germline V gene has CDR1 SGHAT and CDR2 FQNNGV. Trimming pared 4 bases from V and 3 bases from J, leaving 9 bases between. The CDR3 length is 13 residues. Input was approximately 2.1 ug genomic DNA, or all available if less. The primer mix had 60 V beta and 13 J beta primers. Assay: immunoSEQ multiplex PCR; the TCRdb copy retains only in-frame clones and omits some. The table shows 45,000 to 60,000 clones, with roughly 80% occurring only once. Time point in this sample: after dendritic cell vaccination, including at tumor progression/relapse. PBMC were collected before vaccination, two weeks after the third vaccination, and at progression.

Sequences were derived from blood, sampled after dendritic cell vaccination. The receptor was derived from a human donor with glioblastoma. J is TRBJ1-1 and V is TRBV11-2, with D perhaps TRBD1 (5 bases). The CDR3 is CASSWGPYTEAFF. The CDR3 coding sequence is TGTGCCAGCAGCTGGGGCCCGTACACTGAAGCTTTCTTT.